The rows below give T cell receptor beta chains drawn from one sample of a study of cytomegalovirus exposure and HLA in healthy donors. Produced via immunoSEQ multiplex PCR; TCRdb's table is partial and in-frame only. The top ten clones hold roughly a tenth of a sample with more than 50,000 clones, 85% of them seen once. The sample comprised PBMCs. These receptors came from a female donor in good health and CMV-seronegative. CDR3s leave out the opening cysteine and the closing phenylalanine or tryptophan.

TRBV7-6	ASSVGPGEGRTEAF
TRBV7-9	ASSYSGTFYEQY
TRBV6-5	ASSYNAGGSQPQH
TRBV29-1	SVETGADEQY
TRBV7-2	ASSKGTSVSYEQY
TRBV7-2	ASSLVGSYNQPQH
TRBV7-6	ASSRALAGGTGELF
TRBV9	ASNPTGGQAYEQY
TRBV7-2	ASSPSLGARGNTIY
TRBV2	ASLGGETQY
TRBV2	ASSGTGGNQPQH
TRBV7-3	ASSVSSGRASDTQY
TRBV7-2	ASSSDRQNTEAF
TRBV4-1	ASSQGQGSNQPQH